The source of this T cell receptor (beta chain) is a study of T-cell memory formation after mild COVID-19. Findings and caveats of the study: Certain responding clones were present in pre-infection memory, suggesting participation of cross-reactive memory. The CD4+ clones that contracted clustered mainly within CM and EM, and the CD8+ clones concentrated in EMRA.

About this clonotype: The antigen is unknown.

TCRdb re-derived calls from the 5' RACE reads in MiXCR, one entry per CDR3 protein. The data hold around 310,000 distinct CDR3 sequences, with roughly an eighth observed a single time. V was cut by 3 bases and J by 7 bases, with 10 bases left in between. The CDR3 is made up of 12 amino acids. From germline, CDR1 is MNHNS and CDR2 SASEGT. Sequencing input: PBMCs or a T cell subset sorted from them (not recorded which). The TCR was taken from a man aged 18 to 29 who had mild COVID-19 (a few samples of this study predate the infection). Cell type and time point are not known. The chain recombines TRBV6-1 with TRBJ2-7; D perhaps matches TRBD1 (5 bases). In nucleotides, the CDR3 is TGTGCCAGCAGTGAGGGTCAGGGAGAGCAGTACTTC. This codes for CASSEGQGEQYF.